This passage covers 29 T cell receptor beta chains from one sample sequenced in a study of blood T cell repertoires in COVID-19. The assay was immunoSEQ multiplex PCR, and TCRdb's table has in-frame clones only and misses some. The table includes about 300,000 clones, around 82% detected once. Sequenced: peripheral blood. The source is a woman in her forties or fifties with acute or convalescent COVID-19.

CDR3 in DNA: TGTGCCAGCCTCACCCAGGGGACCACTGAAGCTTTCTTT. Translating gives CASLTQGTTEAFF. This chain links TRBV2 with TRBJ1-1, with D possibly TRBD1 on 6 matching bases. This CDR3 is 13 amino acids long. Germline V gives CDR1 SNHLY, CDR2 FYNNEI. Trimming cost V 8 bases and J 4 bases, with 14 bases left between them.

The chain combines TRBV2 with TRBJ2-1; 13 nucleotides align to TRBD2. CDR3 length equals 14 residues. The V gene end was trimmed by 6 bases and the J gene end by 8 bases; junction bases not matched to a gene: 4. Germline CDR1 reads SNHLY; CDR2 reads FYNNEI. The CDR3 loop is CASSGLAGVDEQFF. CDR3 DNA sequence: TGTGCCAGCAGCGGACTAGCGGGAGTCGATGAGCAGTTCTTC.

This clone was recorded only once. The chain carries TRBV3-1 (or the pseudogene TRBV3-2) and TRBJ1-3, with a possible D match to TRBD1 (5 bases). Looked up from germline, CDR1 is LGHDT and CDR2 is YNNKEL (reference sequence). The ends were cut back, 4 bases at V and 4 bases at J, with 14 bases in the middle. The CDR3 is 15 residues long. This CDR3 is CASSPPGARGNTIYF. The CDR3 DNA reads TGTGCCAGCAGCCCTCCTGGGGCAAGAGGAAACACCATATATTTT.

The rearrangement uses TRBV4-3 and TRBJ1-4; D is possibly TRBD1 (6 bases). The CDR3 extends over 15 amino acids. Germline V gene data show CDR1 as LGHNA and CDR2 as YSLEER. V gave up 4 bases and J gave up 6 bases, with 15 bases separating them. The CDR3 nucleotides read TGCGCCAGCAGCCCAAGGGCAGGGGACGATGAAAAACTGTTTTTT. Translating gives CASSPRAGDDEKLFF.

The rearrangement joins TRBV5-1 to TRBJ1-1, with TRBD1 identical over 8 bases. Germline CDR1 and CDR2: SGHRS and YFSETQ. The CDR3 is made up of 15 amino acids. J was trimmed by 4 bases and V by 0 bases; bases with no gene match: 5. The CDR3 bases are TGCGCCAGCAGCTTGGGGACAGGGAAAAGCACTGAAGCTTTCTTT. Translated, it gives CASSLGTGKSTEAFF.

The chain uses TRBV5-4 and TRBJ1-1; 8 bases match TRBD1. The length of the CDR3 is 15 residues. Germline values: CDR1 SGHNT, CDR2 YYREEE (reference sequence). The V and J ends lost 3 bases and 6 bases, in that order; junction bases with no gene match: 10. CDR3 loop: CASSSIGQGGSEAFF. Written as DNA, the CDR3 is TGTGCCAGCAGCTCGATAGGACAGGGCGGCTCTGAAGCTTTCTTT. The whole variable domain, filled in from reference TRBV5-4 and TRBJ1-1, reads ETGVTQSPTHLIKTRGQQVTLRCSSQSGHNTVSWYQQALGQGPQFIFQYYREEENGRGNFPPRFSGLQFPNYSSELNVNALELDDSALYLCASSSIGQGGSEAFFGQGTRLTVV.

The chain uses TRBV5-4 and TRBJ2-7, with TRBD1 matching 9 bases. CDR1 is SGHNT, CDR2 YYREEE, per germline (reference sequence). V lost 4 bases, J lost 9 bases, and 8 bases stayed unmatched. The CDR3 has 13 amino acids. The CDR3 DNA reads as TGTGCCAGCAGCATCCGGGACAGGGAAGGGCAGTACTTC. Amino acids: CASSIRDREGQYF.

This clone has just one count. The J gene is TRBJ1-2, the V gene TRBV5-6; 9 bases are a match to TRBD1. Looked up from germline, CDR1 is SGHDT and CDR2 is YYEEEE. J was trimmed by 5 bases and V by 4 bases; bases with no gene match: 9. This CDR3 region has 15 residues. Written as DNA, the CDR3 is TGTGCCAGCAGCGACGGGACAGGGTTTAATTATGGCTACACCTTC. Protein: CASSDGTGFNYGYTF. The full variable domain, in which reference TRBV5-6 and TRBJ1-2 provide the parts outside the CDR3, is DAGVTQSPTHLIKTRGQQVTLRCSPKSGHDTVSWYQQALGQGPQFIFQYYEEEERQRGNFPDRFSGHQFPNYSSELNVNALLLGDSALYLCASSDGTGFNYGYTFGSGTRLTVV.

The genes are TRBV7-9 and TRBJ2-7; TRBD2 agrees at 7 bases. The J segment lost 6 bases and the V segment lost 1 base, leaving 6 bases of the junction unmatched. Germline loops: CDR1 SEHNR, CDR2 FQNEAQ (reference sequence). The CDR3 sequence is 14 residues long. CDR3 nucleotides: TGTGCCAGCAGCTTAGATGGGGGGGTAGGCGAGCAGTACTTC. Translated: CASSLDGGVGEQYF. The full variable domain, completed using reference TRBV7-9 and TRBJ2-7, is DTGVSQNPRHKITKRGQNVTFRCDPISEHNRLYWYRQTLGQGPEFLTYFQNEAQLEKSRLLSDRFSAERPKGSFSTLEIQRTEQGDSAMYLCASSLDGGVGEQYFGPGTRLTVT.

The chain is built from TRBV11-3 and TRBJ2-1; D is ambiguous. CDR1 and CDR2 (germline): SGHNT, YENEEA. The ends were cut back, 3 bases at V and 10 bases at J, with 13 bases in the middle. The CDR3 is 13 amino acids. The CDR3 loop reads CASSFQAPSEQFF. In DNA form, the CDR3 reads TGTGCCAGCAGCTTCCAGGCCCCTTCGGAGCAGTTCTTC.

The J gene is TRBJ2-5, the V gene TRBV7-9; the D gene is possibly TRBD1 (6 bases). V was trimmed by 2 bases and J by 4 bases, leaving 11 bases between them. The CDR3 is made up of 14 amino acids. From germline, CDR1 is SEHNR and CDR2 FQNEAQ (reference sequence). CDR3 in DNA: TGTGCCAGCAGCTTAATTGAAGGGGGAGAGACCCAGTACTTC. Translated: CASSLIEGGETQYF.

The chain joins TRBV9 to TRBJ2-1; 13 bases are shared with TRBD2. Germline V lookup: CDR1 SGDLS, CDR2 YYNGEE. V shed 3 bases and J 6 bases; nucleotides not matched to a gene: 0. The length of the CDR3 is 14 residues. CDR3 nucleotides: TGTGCCAGCAGCGGACTAGCGGGAGGCAATGAGCAGTTCTTC. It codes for CASSGLAGGNEQFF.

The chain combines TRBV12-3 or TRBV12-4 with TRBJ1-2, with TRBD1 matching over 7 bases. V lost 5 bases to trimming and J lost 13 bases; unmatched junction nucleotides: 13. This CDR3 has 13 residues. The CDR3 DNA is TGTGCCAGCAGTCTTATCTTACAGGGGATGGTCACCTTC. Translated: CASSLILQGMVTF.

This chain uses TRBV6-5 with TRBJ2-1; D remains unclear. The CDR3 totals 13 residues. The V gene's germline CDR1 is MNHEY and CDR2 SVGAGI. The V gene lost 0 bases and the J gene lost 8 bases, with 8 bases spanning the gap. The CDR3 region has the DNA TGTGCCAGCAGTTACTCCCTCCTCGATGAGCAGTTCTTC. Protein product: CASSYSLLDEQFF.

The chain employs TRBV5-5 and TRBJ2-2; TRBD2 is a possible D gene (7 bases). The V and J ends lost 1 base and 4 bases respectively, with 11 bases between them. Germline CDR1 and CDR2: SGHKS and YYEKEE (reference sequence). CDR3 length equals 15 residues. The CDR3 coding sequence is TGTGCCAGCAGCTTGCTGGGGGGGGCCACCGGGGAGCTGTTTTTT. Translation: CASSLLGGATGELFF. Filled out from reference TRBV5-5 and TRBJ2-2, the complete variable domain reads DAGVTQSPTHLIKTRGQQVTLRCSPISGHKSVSWYQQVLGQGPQFIFQYYEKEERGRGNFPDRFSARQFPNYSSELNVNALLLGDSALYLCASSLLGGATGELFFGEGSRLTVL.

The CDR3 protein is CSVGGLSTTDTQYF. CDR3 DNA sequence: TGCAGCGTTGGGGGACTGTCGACCACAGATACGCAGTATTTT. The chain carries TRBV29-1 and TRBJ2-3, with a weak D call TRBD2 (6 bases). The CDR3 extends over 14 amino acids. The germline gives CDR1 SQVTM, CDR2 ANQGSEA. Trimming took 4 bases from V and 2 from J, leaving 13 bases between them.

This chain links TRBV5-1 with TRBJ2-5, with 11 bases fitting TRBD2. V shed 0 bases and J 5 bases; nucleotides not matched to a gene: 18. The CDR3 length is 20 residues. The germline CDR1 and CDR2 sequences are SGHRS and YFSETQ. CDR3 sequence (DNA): TGCGCCAGCAGCTTGGTTTCTCCAGGGGACCTAGCGGGAGGTAGGGAGACCCAGTACTTC. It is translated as CASSLVSPGDLAGGRETQYF.

The CDR3 loop reads CASSLGGPGGIYEKLFF. CDR3 DNA: TGTGCCAGCAGCTTAGGGGGTCCAGGGGGCATTTATGAAAAACTGTTTTTT. The chain has TRBV7-2 and TRBJ1-4; 8 bases line up with TRBD1. Germline CDR1 SGHTA, CDR2 FQGNSA. Trimming removed 1 base from V and 6 bases from J; junction bases left unmatched: 10. The CDR3 covers 17 residues.

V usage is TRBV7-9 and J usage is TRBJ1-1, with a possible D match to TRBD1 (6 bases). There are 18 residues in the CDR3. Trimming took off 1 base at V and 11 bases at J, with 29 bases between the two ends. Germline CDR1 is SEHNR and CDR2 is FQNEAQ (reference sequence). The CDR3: CASSLVRPWSTDSIGAFF. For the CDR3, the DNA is TGTGCCAGCAGCTTAGTTCGGCCGTGGTCCACGGACAGCATTGGGGCTTTCTTT.

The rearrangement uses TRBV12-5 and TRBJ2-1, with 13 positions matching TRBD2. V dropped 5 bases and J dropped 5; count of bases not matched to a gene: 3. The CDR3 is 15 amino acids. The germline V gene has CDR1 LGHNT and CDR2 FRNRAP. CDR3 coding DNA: TGTGCTAGTGGTCGGACTAGCGGGAGTAACAATGAGCAGTTCTTC. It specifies CASGRTSGSNNEQFF.

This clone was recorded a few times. CDR3 DNA sequence: TGTGCCTGGTATGGGGGCAGGGTTGTTTCTGAGCAGTTCTTC. As protein: CAWYGGRVVSEQFF. The chain is built from TRBV30 and TRBJ2-1, with a possible D match to TRBD1 (6 bases). V was trimmed by 5 bases and J by 9 bases, leaving 20 bases between them. The CDR3 has 14 residues. Germline CDR1 and CDR2: GTSNPN and SVGIG (reference sequence). Using reference TRBV30 and TRBJ2-1 for the parts outside the CDR3, the full variable domain is SQTIHQWPATLVQPVGSPLSLECTVEGTSNPNLYWYRQAAGRGLQLLFYSVGIGQISSEVPQNLSASRPQDRQFILSSKKLLLSDSGFYLCAWYGGRVVSEQFFGPGTRLTVL.

The CDR3 here is CATSDLGDMNTEAFF. Here the CDR3 DNA reads TGTGCCACCAGTGATTTGGGGGACATGAACACTGAAGCTTTCTTT. This chain links TRBV24-1 with TRBJ1-1; D may be TRBD1 (6 bases). The germline V gene has CDR1 KGHDR and CDR2 SFDVKD. This CDR3 comprises 15 residues. V was shortened by 0 bases and J by 0 bases, with 7 bases between the two germline ends.

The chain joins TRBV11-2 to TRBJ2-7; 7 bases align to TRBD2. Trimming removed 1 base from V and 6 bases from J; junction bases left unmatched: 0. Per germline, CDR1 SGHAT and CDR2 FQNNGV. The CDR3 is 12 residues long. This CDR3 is CASSLAGGEQYF. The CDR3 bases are TGTGCCAGCAGCTTAGCGGGGGGCGAGCAGTACTTC.

The CDR3 region is CASSSRTRGAADTQYF. In DNA form, the CDR3 reads TGCGCCAGCAGCTCCCGTACCCGGGGGGCGGCAGATACGCAGTATTTT. V is TRBV5-1 and J is TRBJ2-3; the D gene is possibly TRBD2 (7 bases). The germline V and J ends were trimmed by 3 bases and 4 bases, with 18 bases remaining between them. From germline, CDR1 is SGHRS and CDR2 YFSETQ. The CDR3 extends over 16 amino acids.

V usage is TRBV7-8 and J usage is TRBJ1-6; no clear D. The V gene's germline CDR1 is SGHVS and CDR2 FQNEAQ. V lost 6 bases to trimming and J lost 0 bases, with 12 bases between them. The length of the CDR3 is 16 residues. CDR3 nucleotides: TGTGCCAGCAGGCCGGAGGCGATCTCCTATAATTCACCCCTCCACTTT. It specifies CASRPEAISYNSPLHF.

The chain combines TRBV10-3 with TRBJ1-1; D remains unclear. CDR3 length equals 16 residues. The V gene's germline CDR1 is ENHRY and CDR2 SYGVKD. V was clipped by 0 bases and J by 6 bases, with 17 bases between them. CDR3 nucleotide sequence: TGTGCCATCAGTGAGTCGACGCGACTCGGAATACCTGAAGCTTTCTTT. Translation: CAISESTRLGIPEAFF.

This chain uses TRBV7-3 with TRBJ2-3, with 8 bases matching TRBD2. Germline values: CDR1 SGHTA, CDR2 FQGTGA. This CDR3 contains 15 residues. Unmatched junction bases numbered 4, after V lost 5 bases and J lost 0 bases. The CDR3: CASSPSGWSTDTQYF. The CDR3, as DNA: TGTGCCAGCAGCCCTAGCGGGTGGAGCACAGATACGCAGTATTTT.

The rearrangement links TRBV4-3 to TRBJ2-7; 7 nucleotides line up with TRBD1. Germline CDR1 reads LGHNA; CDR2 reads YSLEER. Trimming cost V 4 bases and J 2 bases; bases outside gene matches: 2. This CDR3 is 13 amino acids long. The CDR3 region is CASSPDRAYEQYF. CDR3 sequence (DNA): TGCGCCAGCAGCCCAGACAGGGCCTACGAGCAGTACTTC.

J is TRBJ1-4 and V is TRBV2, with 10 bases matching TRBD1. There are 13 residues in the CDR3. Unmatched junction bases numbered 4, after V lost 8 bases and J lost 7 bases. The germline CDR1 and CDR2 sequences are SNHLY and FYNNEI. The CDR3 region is CASGGDRGEKLFF. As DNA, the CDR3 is TGTGCCAGCGGCGGGGACAGGGGTGAAAAACTGTTTTTT.